These T cell receptor beta chains were read from a single sample in a study of OX40 agonist ivuxolimab in advanced cancers. Clones were sequenced by immunoSEQ multiplex PCR, and TCRdb holds only the in-frame ones, with some missing. Among over 80,000 clones listed, more than 85% were seen once. The source material was CD4+ or CD8+ T cells sorted from blood, sampled in a trial of the OX40 agonist ivuxolimab. Source of these receptors: an adult with an advanced solid tumor such as melanoma, head and neck, liver or kidney cancer. The CDR3 runs from the conserved cysteine through the conserved F or W. Each record gives: D gene, V gene, clone size, J gene, CDR3 DNA, CDR3 protein. D genes are given only for firm matches. Clone size is shown for a subset of rows, as once, few, many or a class of expanded clone.

d_call: -; v_call: TRBV7-9; clone_size: -; j_call: TRBJ1-1; cdr3_nt: TGTGCCAGCAGCTTGCGGGGGGGTATCACTGAAGCTTTCTTT; cdr3_aa: CASSLRGGITEAFF
d_call: TRBD1; v_call: TRBV28; clone_size: -; j_call: TRBJ2-2; cdr3_nt: TGTGCCAGCAGTTTCGCAGGGGGTCCCGGGGAGCTGTTTTTT; cdr3_aa: CASSFAGGPGELFF
d_call: -; v_call: TRBV9; clone_size: few; j_call: TRBJ1-5; cdr3_nt: TGTGCCAGCAGCGTAGCAGATAGCAATCAGCCCCAGCATTTT; cdr3_aa: CASSVADSNQPQHF
d_call: -; v_call: TRBV5-6; clone_size: -; j_call: TRBJ1-1; cdr3_nt: TGTGCCAGCAGCCCCTCTAACCAGGGAGGAAAAACTGAAGCTTTCTTT; cdr3_aa: CASSPSNQGGKTEAFF
d_call: TRBD1; v_call: TRBV4-3; clone_size: -; j_call: TRBJ2-7; cdr3_nt: TGCGCCAGCAGCCGCCTAGGGGGCCAGCAGTACGAGCAGTACTTC; cdr3_aa: CASSRLGGQQYEQYF
d_call: TRBD2; v_call: TRBV11-3; clone_size: once; j_call: TRBJ2-1; cdr3_nt: TGTGCCAGCAGCTTGGGACTAGCGAACAATGAGCAGTTCTTC; cdr3_aa: CASSLGLANNEQFF
d_call: TRBD1; v_call: TRBV5-3; clone_size: -; j_call: TRBJ2-7; cdr3_nt: TGTGCCAGACGACAGGGGGCCTACGAGCAGTACTTC; cdr3_aa: CARRQGAYEQYF
d_call: TRBD1; v_call: TRBV5-1; clone_size: few; j_call: TRBJ2-4; cdr3_nt: TGCGCCAGCAGCTTGCGAGGGGGCGCCACCAAAAACATTCAGTACTTC; cdr3_aa: CASSLRGGATKNIQYF
d_call: -; v_call: TRBV28; clone_size: -; j_call: TRBJ1-1; cdr3_nt: TGTGCCAGCAGCTCGTCGGTACAGGTATCGGTGATGAAAGCTTTCTTT; cdr3_aa: CASSSSVQVSVMKAFF
d_call: -; v_call: TRBV5-1; clone_size: -; j_call: TRBJ1-3; cdr3_nt: TGCGCCAGCAGCTTGACATATATCTCTGGAAACACCATATATTTT; cdr3_aa: CASSLTYISGNTIYF
d_call: TRBD1; v_call: TRBV6-5; clone_size: -; j_call: TRBJ2-7; cdr3_nt: TGTGCCAGCAGACCCAAGGGGGCGCTATCCAACGAGCAGTACTTC; cdr3_aa: CASRPKGALSNEQYF
d_call: -; v_call: TRBV5-1; clone_size: -; j_call: TRBJ2-3; cdr3_nt: TGCGCCAGCACCCGGTGGGGTACGGGCTACGAAGATACGCAGTATTTT; cdr3_aa: CASTRWGTGYEDTQYF
d_call: -; v_call: TRBV6-6; clone_size: -; j_call: TRBJ1-3; cdr3_nt: TGTGCCAGCCTGCAAGGCTCTGGAAACACCATATATTTT; cdr3_aa: CASLQGSGNTIYF
d_call: TRBD1; v_call: TRBV5-4; clone_size: once; j_call: TRBJ2-5; cdr3_nt: TGTGCCAGCAGCTCGGCTGGACAGGGATACCAAGAGACCCAGTACTTC; cdr3_aa: CASSSAGQGYQETQYF
d_call: -; v_call: TRBV5-1; clone_size: once; j_call: TRBJ2-1; cdr3_nt: TGCGCCAGCAGCTTGGTTTCCAGGGGGGGATCCGAGCAGTTCTTC; cdr3_aa: CASSLVSRGGSEQFF
d_call: -; v_call: TRBV7-9; clone_size: few; j_call: TRBJ2-2; cdr3_nt: TGTGCCAGCAGCGGACAAGCCCAAGGAGGGATCACCGGGGAGCTGTTTTTT; cdr3_aa: CASSGQAQGGITGELFF
d_call: TRBD2; v_call: TRBV7-2; clone_size: -; j_call: TRBJ2-1; cdr3_nt: TGTGCCAGCAGCTTAGTGGGACTAGCGACAAGCTCCTACAATGAGCAGTTCTTC; cdr3_aa: CASSLVGLATSSYNEQFF
d_call: TRBD2; v_call: TRBV2; clone_size: once; j_call: TRBJ2-7; cdr3_nt: TGTGCCAGCAGTCCCCTCGGGGGGTCCTACGAGCAGTACTTC; cdr3_aa: CASSPLGGSYEQYF
d_call: -; v_call: TRBV19; clone_size: -; j_call: TRBJ1-2; cdr3_nt: TGTGCCAGTAGCGTGGACAGCGGATATGGCTACACCTTC; cdr3_aa: CASSVDSGYGYTF
d_call: TRBD1; v_call: TRBV18; clone_size: -; j_call: TRBJ2-3; cdr3_nt: TGTGCCAGCTCACCACCTACAGGGGGCGAGACAGATACGCAGTATTTT; cdr3_aa: CASSPPTGGETDTQYF
d_call: -; v_call: TRBV2; clone_size: once; j_call: TRBJ2-1; cdr3_nt: TGTGCCAGCAACCCGGGGATCCAGAGCTCCTACAATGAGCAGTTCTTC; cdr3_aa: CASNPGIQSSYNEQFF
d_call: TRBD1; v_call: TRBV9; clone_size: once; j_call: TRBJ2-4; cdr3_nt: TGTGCCAGCAGCCCGAGACAGGGTTCGGACATTCAGTACTTC; cdr3_aa: CASSPRQGSDIQYF
d_call: -; v_call: TRBV18; clone_size: -; j_call: TRBJ2-7; cdr3_nt: TGTGCCAGCTCACCACGGAGCGCCTCCTACGAGCAGTACTTC; cdr3_aa: CASSPRSASYEQYF
d_call: -; v_call: TRBV12-2; clone_size: -; j_call: TRBJ2-4; cdr3_nt: TGTGCAAGTCGCTTAGAGGGGGGGGAGCACAGGCAAAAGGACAAAAACATTCAGTACTTC; cdr3_aa: CASRLEGGEHRQKDKNIQYF
d_call: -; v_call: TRBV5-1; clone_size: -; j_call: TRBJ2-5; cdr3_nt: TGCGCCAGCAGCTTGGATTGGGGGACATGGGAGACCCAGTACTTC; cdr3_aa: CASSLDWGTWETQYF
d_call: TRBD2; v_call: TRBV2; clone_size: -; j_call: TRBJ2-7; cdr3_nt: TGTGCCAGCAGTGAGCGGGGGGGGAGAGCCTACGAGCAGTACTTC; cdr3_aa: CASSERGGRAYEQYF
d_call: TRBD1; v_call: TRBV6-5; clone_size: -; j_call: TRBJ1-4; cdr3_nt: TGTGCCAGCGGATGGACAGGCACTAATGAAAAACTGTTTTTT; cdr3_aa: CASGWTGTNEKLFF
d_call: -; v_call: TRBV28; clone_size: -; j_call: TRBJ2-1; cdr3_nt: TGTGCCAGCACGGGTTCATACAATGAGCAGTTCTTC; cdr3_aa: CASTGSYNEQFF
d_call: TRBD2; v_call: TRBV30; clone_size: -; j_call: TRBJ2-5; cdr3_nt: TGTGCCTGGAGTATCACTAGCGGAAAAGAGACCCAGTACTTC; cdr3_aa: CAWSITSGKETQYF
d_call: -; v_call: TRBV28; clone_size: -; j_call: TRBJ2-1; cdr3_nt: TGTGCCAGCAGTTGGGGGGCCTACTCCAATGAGCAGTTCTTC; cdr3_aa: CASSWGAYSNEQFF
d_call: TRBD1; v_call: TRBV5-1; clone_size: -; j_call: TRBJ2-1; cdr3_nt: TGCGCCAGCAGCTCGATGACAGGGGACTACAATGAGCAGTTCTTC; cdr3_aa: CASSSMTGDYNEQFF
d_call: TRBD1; v_call: TRBV7-9; clone_size: -; j_call: TRBJ2-7; cdr3_nt: TGTGCCAGCAAGACAGGGGGCTCCTACGAGCAGTACTTC; cdr3_aa: CASKTGGSYEQYF
d_call: -; v_call: TRBV28; clone_size: few; j_call: TRBJ1-5; cdr3_nt: TGTGCCAGCAGTTTACTTAATCAGCCCCAGCATTTT; cdr3_aa: CASSLLNQPQHF
d_call: TRBD1; v_call: TRBV7-8; clone_size: -; j_call: TRBJ2-2; cdr3_nt: TGTGCCAGCAGCTCACAGGGGGTCCCCTATCGAAACACCGGGGAGCTGTTTTTT; cdr3_aa: CASSSQGVPYRNTGELFF
d_call: -; v_call: TRBV4-1; clone_size: -; j_call: TRBJ2-7; cdr3_nt: TGCGCCAGCAGCCACCCTTCAATGGACCGAACCTACGAGCAGTACTTC; cdr3_aa: CASSHPSMDRTYEQYF
d_call: TRBD2; v_call: TRBV9; clone_size: once; j_call: TRBJ2-3; cdr3_nt: TGTGCCAGCAGCGTAGTGGCGGGAGCTAGCACAGATACGCAGTATTTT; cdr3_aa: CASSVVAGASTDTQYF
d_call: TRBD1; v_call: TRBV4-1; clone_size: -; j_call: TRBJ2-3; cdr3_nt: TGCGCCAGCAGCCAAAGTAGGGGGCTGAGCGCAGATACGCAGTATTTT; cdr3_aa: CASSQSRGLSADTQYF
d_call: -; v_call: TRBV6-5; clone_size: -; j_call: TRBJ2-7; cdr3_nt: TGTGCCAGCAGTTACTCTTCGCAGGGATCCTACGAGCAGTACTTC; cdr3_aa: CASSYSSQGSYEQYF
d_call: TRBD2; v_call: TRBV7-9; clone_size: once; j_call: TRBJ2-2; cdr3_nt: TGTGCCAGCAGCTCTCCTGGCGGGAGCACCGGGGAGCTGTTTTTT; cdr3_aa: CASSSPGGSTGELFF
d_call: -; v_call: TRBV19; clone_size: -; j_call: TRBJ2-7; cdr3_nt: TGTGCCAGTAGTCGCAATAGCGGCTCCTACGAGCAGTACTTC; cdr3_aa: CASSRNSGSYEQYF
d_call: -; v_call: TRBV6-1; clone_size: -; j_call: TRBJ2-7; cdr3_nt: TGTGCCAGCAGCGGGACCTACTCACAGAGGGAGCAGTACTTC; cdr3_aa: CASSGTYSQREQYF
d_call: -; v_call: TRBV27; clone_size: once; j_call: TRBJ2-1; cdr3_nt: TGTGCCAGCAGGACACGGGGAGAGAGCTTCAATGAGCAGTTCTTC; cdr3_aa: CASRTRGESFNEQFF
d_call: TRBD2; v_call: TRBV9; clone_size: once; j_call: TRBJ2-1; cdr3_nt: TGTGCCAGCGGGCTAGCGGGAGACAATGAGCAGTTCTTC; cdr3_aa: CASGLAGDNEQFF
d_call: -; v_call: TRBV6-1; clone_size: -; j_call: TRBJ2-7; cdr3_nt: TGTGCCAGCAGTGAAGAGCTAGGATCCAGGGTCCCCTACGAGCAGTACTTC; cdr3_aa: CASSEELGSRVPYEQYF
d_call: -; v_call: TRBV19; clone_size: -; j_call: TRBJ2-1; cdr3_nt: TGTGCCAGTAGTAGCTTGGGCCATGAGCAGTTCTTC; cdr3_aa: CASSSLGHEQFF